The 18 T cell receptor beta chains in this list originate from one sample, sequenced in a study of T cells after yellow fever vaccination. Each CDR3 protein gets one entry after TCRdb re-called the 5' RACE reads with MiXCR. This table holds about 350,000 distinct CDR3 sequences, 7% to 10% found once. The sequenced sample was PBMCs, obtained roughly seven weeks after the first yellow fever vaccination. Receptors were obtained from a man younger than 35 who received the YFV17D yellow fever vaccine.

The rearrangement joins TRBV20-1 to TRBJ1-6, with 7 bases that match TRBD1. With V trimmed by 1 base and J by 6 bases, 3 bases remained unmatched. This CDR3 comprises 14 residues. The germline gives CDR1 DFQATT, CDR2 SNEGSKA (reference sequence). DNA of the CDR3: TGCAGTGCTAGAGCGGGACAGAGTAATTCACCCCTCCACTTT. Its protein is CSARAGQSNSPLHF.

The chain recombines TRBV19 with TRBJ2-2; 7 bases map to TRBD1. Germline V lookup: CDR1 LNHDA, CDR2 SQIVND (reference sequence). The CDR3 totals 16 residues. Trimming cost V 5 bases and J 2 bases; bases outside gene matches: 8. The CDR3 sequence is CASSPTGLLNTGELFF. Here the CDR3 DNA reads TGTGCCAGTAGTCCGACAGGGTTATTAAACACCGGGGAGCTGTTTTTT.

The chain carries TRBV7-9 and TRBJ2-7; D is unclear. CDR1 is SEHNR and CDR2 is FQNEAQ in the germline V gene (reference sequence). Trimming stripped 5 bases from V and 0 bases from J, with 11 bases between. The CDR3 is 14 amino acids. CDR3 coding DNA: TGTGCCAGCAGCCTCGAGGCAGACTCCTACGAGCAGTACGTC. Amino acid sequence: CASSLEADSYEQYV.

At least ten counts were recorded for this clonotype. The rearrangement uses TRBV4-2 and TRBJ2-3; 7 bases align to TRBD2. The CDR3 extends over 15 amino acids. Germline V gene data show CDR1 as LGHNA and CDR2 as YNFKEQ. With V trimmed by 0 bases and J by 1 base, 1 base remained unmatched. The CDR3 sequence: CASSQDRGGTDTQYF. CDR3 in DNA: TGTGCCAGCAGCCAAGATCGGGGGGGCACAGATACGCAGTATTTT.

The genes are TRBV30 and TRBJ2-5; 8 nucleotides agree with TRBD2. In germline, CDR1 is GTSNPN, CDR2 SVGIG (reference sequence). The CDR3 has 16 residues. With V trimmed by 4 bases and J by 10 bases, 20 bases remained unmatched. CDR3 residues: CAWNPLDRDLREGQYF. The CDR3 DNA reads TGTGCCTGGAACCCCCTCGACAGAGACTTACGGGAGGGCCAGTACTTC. Full variable domain (remainder filled in from reference TRBV30 and TRBJ2-5): SQTIHQWPATLVQPVGSPLSLECTVEGTSNPNLYWYRQAAGRGLQLLFYSVGIGQISSEVPQNLSASRPQDRQFILSSKKLLLSDSGFYLCAWNPLDRDLREGQYFGPGTRLLVL.

The gene calls are TRBV6-2 or TRBV6-3 and TRBJ2-2; D not resolved. The V end lost 6 bases, the J end lost 2 bases, and 19 bases lay between the germline ends. The germline V gene encodes CDR1 MNHEY and CDR2 SVGEGT. The CDR3 consists of 17 residues. The CDR3 sequence: CASSHVEDPFNTGELFF. CDR3 in DNA: TGTGCCAGCAGCCACGTCGAGGACCCTTTTAACACCGGGGAGCTGTTTTTT.

This clonotype occurred a few times. The chain is built from TRBV4-3 and TRBJ2-3; TRBD2 aligns across 16 bases. V was pared by 0 bases and J by 6 bases, with 3 bases of the junction left unmatched. The germline V gene encodes CDR1 LGHNA and CDR2 YSLEER. The CDR3 length is 17 residues. CDR3 DNA: TGCGCCAGCAGCCAAGAGGGACTAGCGGGGGGGAGCGATACGCAGTATTTT. This gives the protein CASSQEGLAGGSDTQYF.

The chain employs TRBV4-3 and TRBJ2-1; 10 nucleotides agree with TRBD2. The CDR3 is made up of 16 amino acids. Per germline, CDR1 LGHNA and CDR2 YSLEER. J gave up 3 bases and V 1 base, and 3 bases lay outside the gene matches. CDR3 nucleotides: TGCGCCAGCAGCCAAGTTAGCGGGGGGCGCTACAATGAGCAGTTCTTC. Protein: CASSQVSGGRYNEQFF.

This clonotype was found a few times. CDR3 nucleotide sequence: TGCGCCAGCAGCTTTAGCGGGGGGGCCGGAGAGACCCAGTACTTC. Encoded protein: CASSFSGGAGETQYF. This chain joins TRBV5-1 and TRBJ2-5, with 11 bases fitting TRBD2. V trimming: 2 bases; J trimming: 4 bases; junction bases outside the gene matches: 4. From germline, CDR1 is SGHRS and CDR2 YFSETQ. This CDR3 contains 15 residues.

The sample holds many counts of this clonotype. The V and J genes are TRBV29-1 and TRBJ2-5; the match to TRBD2 covers 14 bases. The trim removed 4 bases at V and 3 bases at J, leaving 1 base unmatched. This CDR3 is 14 amino acids long. Germline CDR1 and CDR2: SQVTM and ANQGSEA. The CDR3 loop is CSVVGLAGEETQYF. As DNA, the CDR3 is TGCAGCGTTGTGGGACTAGCGGGAGAAGAGACCCAGTACTTC. The whole variable domain, remainder taken from reference TRBV29-1 and TRBJ2-5, is SAVISQKPSRDICQRGTSLTIQCQVDSQVTMMFWYRQQPGQSLTLIATANQGSEATYESGFVIDKFPISRPNLTFSTLTVSNMSPEDSSIYLCSVVGLAGEETQYFGPGTRLLVL.

CDR3 residues: CASSLTGLGSPLHF. CDR3 nucleotide sequence: TGTGCCAGCAGCTTAACAGGCTTAGGGTCACCCCTCCACTTT. The rearrangement links TRBV7-3 to TRBJ1-6; D is uncertain. The CDR3 runs to 14 residues. Deletions cut 0 bases from V and 10 bases from J, with 10 bases between. The germline gives CDR1 SGHTA, CDR2 FQGTGA.

The rearrangement uses TRBV24-1 and TRBJ2-5, with 10 bases identical to TRBD1. V gave up 6 bases and J gave up 4 bases; unmatched junction bases: 4. The germline CDR1 and CDR2 sequences are KGHDR and SFDVKD. The CDR3 is 14 residues long. CDR3 sequence reads: CATSTTGGVETQYF. CDR3 bases: TGTGCCACCAGTACGACAGGGGGCGTAGAGACCCAGTACTTC.

This clonotype was counted at least ten times. The J gene is TRBJ1-4, the V gene TRBV6-1; D is uncertain. Trimming removed 5 bases at V and 8 bases at J, with 15 bases between. Germline lookup yields CDR1 MNHNS and CDR2 SASEGT. The CDR3 loop spans 14 amino acids. This CDR3 reads CASSPDTGGEKLFF. The CDR3 coding sequence is TGTGCCAGCAGTCCAGACACGGGCGGAGAAAAACTGTTTTTT.

The V call is TRBV5-1, the J call TRBJ2-1, with 8 bases identical to TRBD1. CDR1 is SGHRS, CDR2 YFSETQ, per germline. CDR3 length: 14 residues. After removal of 5 bases from V and 5 bases from J, the junction contained 6 bases not matched to a gene. CDR3 residues: CASRLQGADNEQFF. CDR3 coding DNA: TGCGCCAGCAGGCTTCAGGGGGCGGACAATGAGCAGTTCTTC.

J is TRBJ1-1 and V is TRBV7-3; D may be TRBD1 (6 bases). CDR3 length: 16 amino acids. Trimming left V 6 bases short and J 0 bases short, with 17 bases between. Looked up from germline, CDR1 is SGHTA and CDR2 is FQGTGA. CDR3 loop: CASSIDGGRMNTEAFF. The CDR3 region has the DNA TGTGCCAGCAGTATCGACGGGGGCCGCATGAACACTGAAGCTTTCTTT.

This clonotype was counted between two and nine times. The chain couples TRBV19 to TRBJ2-2; D ambiguous. From germline, CDR1 is LNHDA and CDR2 SQIVND (reference sequence). This CDR3 is built from 14 residues. Trimming took off 3 bases at V and 1 base at J, with 6 bases between the two ends. The CDR3 loop is CASSIGRNTGELFF. As DNA, the CDR3 is TGTGCCAGTAGTATCGGCAGGAACACCGGGGAGCTGTTTTTT.

This clonotype was seen a few times. The rearrangement links TRBV7-2 to TRBJ2-5; D ambiguous. This CDR3 spans 12 amino acids. The germline V gene has CDR1 SGHTA and CDR2 FQGNSA. The V gene lost 1 base and the J gene lost 6 bases, with 6 bases spanning the gap. This CDR3 is CASSLVGQTQYF. In DNA form, the CDR3 reads TGTGCCAGCAGCTTAGTAGGACAGACCCAGTACTTC.

This clonotype turned up a few times. The rearrangement joins TRBV4-2 to TRBJ2-1; D is perhaps TRBD1 or TRBD2 (6 bases each). With 0 bases removed from V and 5 bases from J, the gap between germline ends came to 11 bases. Germline-derived CDR1 and CDR2 are LGHNA and YNFKEQ. This CDR3 is built from 15 residues. The CDR3 DNA reads TGTGCCAGCAGCCAAGATCCGAGGGGGGACAATGAGCAGTTCTTC. Translation: CASSQDPRGDNEQFF.